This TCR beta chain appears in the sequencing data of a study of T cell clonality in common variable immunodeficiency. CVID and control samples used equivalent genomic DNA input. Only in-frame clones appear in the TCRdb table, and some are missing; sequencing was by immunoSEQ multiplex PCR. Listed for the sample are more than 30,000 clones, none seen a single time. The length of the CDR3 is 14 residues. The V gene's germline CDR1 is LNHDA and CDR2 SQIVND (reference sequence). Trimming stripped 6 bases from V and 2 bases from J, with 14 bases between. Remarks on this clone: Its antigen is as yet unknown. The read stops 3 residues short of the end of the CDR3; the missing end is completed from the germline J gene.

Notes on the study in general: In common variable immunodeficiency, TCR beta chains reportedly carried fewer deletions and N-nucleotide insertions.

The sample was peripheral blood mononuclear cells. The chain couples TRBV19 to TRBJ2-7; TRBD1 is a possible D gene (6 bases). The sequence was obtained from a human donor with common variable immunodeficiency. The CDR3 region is CASSSRTGTYEQYF. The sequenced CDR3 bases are TGTGCCAGTAGCAGTCGAACAGGGACCTACGAG. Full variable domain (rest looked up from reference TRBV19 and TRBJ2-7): DGGITQSPKYLFRKEGQNVTLSCEQNLNHDAMYWYRQDPGQGLRLIYYSQIVNDFQKGDIAEGYSVSREKKESFPLTVTSAQKNPTAFYLCASSSRTGTYEQYFGPGTRLTVT.